This TCR beta chain was profiled in a study of blood T cell repertoires in COVID-19. The CDR3 is 17 amino acids. V lost 2 bases to trimming and J lost 8 bases; unmatched junction nucleotides: 11. In germline, CDR1 is MDHEN, CDR2 SYDVKM. The assay was immunoSEQ multiplex PCR, and TCRdb's table has in-frame clones only and misses some. Among about 180,000 clones listed, approximately 87% were seen once. Sequenced sample: peripheral blood. The sequence came from a woman aged 70-85 years with COVID-19, enrolled during active disease. The chain combines TRBV28 with TRBJ2-2; 10 bases map to TRBD2. The CDR3 here is CASSLHRLAGDGGELFF. The DNA for the CDR3 is TGTGCCAGCAGTTTACACCGCCTAGCGGGAGACGGTGGGGAGCTGTTTTTT. The variable domain in full, with the rest retrieved from reference TRBV28 and TRBJ2-2, is DVKVTQSSRYLVKRTGEKVFLECVQDMDHENMFWYRQDPGLGLRLIYFSYDVKMKEKGDIPEGYSVSREKKERFSLILESASTNQTSMYLCASSLHRLAGDGGELFFGEGSRLTVL.